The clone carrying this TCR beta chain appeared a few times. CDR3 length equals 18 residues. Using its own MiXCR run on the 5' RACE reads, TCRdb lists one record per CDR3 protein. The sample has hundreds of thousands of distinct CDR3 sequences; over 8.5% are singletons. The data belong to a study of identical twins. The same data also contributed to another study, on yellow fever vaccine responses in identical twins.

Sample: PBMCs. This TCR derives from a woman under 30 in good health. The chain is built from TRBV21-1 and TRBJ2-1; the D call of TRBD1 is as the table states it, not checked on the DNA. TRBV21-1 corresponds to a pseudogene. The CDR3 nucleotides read TGTGCCAGCAGCAAAGGATCCAGGGGACGGGGGGTATACAATGAGCAGTTCTTC. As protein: CASSKGSRGRGVYNEQFF.